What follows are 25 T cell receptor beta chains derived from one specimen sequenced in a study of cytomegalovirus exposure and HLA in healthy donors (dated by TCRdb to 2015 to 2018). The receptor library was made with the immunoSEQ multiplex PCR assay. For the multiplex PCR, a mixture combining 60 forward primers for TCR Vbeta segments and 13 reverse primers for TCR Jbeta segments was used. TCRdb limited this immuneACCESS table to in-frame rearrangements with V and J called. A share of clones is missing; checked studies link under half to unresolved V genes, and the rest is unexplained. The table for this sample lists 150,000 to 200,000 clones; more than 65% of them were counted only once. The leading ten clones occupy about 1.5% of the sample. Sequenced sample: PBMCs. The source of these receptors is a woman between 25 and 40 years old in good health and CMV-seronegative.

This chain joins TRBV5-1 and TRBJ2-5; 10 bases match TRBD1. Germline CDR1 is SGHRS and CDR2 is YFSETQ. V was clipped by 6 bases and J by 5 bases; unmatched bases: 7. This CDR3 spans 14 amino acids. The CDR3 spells CASTGTGVWETQYF. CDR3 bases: TGCGCCAGCACCGGGACAGGGGTTTGGGAGACCCAGTACTTC. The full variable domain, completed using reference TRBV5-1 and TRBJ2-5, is KAGVTQTPRYLIKTRGQQVTLSCSPISGHRSVSWYQQTPGQGLQFLFEYFSETQRNKGNFPGRFSGRQFSNSRSEMNVSTLELGDSALYLCASTGTGVWETQYFGPGTRLLVL.

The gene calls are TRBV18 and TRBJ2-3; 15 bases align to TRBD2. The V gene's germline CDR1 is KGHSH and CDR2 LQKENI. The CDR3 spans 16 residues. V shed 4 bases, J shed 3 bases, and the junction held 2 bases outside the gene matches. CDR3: CASSLGTSGGTDTQYF. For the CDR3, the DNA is TGTGCCAGCTCACTCGGGACTAGCGGGGGGACAGATACGCAGTATTTT.

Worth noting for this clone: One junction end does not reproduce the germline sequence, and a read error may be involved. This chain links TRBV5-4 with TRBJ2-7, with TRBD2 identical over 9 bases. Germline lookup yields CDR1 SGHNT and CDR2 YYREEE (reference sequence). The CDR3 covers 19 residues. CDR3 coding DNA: TGTGCCAGCAGCCGGTACAGAATTCTAGGGCGGGAGGGCCTGTACGAGCAGTACTTT. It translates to CASSRYRILGREGLYEQYF.

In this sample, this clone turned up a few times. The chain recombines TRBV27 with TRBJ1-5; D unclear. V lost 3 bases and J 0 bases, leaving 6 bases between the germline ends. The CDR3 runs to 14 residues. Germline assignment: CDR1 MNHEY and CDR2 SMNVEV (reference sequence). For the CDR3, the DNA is TGTGCCAGCAGTTTCTACGGTAGCAATCAGCCCCAGCATTTT. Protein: CASSFYGSNQPQHF.

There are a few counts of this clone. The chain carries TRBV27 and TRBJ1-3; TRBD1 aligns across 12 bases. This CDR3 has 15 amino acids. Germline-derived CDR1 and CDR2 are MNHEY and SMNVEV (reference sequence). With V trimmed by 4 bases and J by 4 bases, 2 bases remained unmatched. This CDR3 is CASSSGQGAGNTIYF. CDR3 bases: TGTGCCAGCAGTTCGGGACAGGGGGCGGGAAACACCATATATTTT.

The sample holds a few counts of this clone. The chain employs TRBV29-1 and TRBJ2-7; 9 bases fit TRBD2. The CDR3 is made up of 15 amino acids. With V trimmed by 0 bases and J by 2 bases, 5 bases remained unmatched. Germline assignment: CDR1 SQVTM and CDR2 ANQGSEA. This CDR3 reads CSVEETVAGAYEQYF. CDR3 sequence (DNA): TGCAGCGTTGAAGAAACGGTAGCGGGAGCCTACGAGCAGTACTTC.

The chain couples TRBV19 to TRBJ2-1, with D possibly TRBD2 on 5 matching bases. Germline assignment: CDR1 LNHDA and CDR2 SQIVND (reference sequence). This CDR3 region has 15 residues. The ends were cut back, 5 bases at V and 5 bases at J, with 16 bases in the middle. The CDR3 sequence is CASSHRRLRDNEQFF. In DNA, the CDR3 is TGTGCCAGTAGTCACCGTAGATTGAGGGACAATGAGCAGTTCTTC.

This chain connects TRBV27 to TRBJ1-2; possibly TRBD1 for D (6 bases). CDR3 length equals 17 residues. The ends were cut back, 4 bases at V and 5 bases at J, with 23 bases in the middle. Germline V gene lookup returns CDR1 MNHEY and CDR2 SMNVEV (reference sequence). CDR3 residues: CASSSTSKGGGPYGYTF. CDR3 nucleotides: TGTGCCAGCAGTTCTACCTCGAAAGGGGGGGGCCCTTATGGCTACACCTTC.

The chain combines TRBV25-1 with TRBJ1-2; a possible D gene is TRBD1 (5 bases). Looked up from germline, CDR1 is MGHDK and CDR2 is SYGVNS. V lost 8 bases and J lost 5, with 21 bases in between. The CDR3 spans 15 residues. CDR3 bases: TGTGCCAGCTCCTCTGGGGAGGGGCTTAGGTATGGCTACACCTTC. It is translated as CASSSGEGLRYGYTF.

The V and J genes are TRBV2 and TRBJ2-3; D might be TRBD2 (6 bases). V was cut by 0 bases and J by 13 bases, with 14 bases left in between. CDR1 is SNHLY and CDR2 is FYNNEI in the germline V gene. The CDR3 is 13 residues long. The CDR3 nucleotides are TGTGCCAGCAGTGAAGCGTGGAGGGCCATTGAGTATTTT. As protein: CASSEAWRAIEYF.

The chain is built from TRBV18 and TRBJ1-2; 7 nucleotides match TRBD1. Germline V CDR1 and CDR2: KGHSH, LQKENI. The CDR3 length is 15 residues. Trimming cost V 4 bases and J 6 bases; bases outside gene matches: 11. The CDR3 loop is CASSLLTDRVNGYTF. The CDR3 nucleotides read TGTGCCAGCTCACTCCTGACCGACAGGGTGAATGGCTACACCTTC.

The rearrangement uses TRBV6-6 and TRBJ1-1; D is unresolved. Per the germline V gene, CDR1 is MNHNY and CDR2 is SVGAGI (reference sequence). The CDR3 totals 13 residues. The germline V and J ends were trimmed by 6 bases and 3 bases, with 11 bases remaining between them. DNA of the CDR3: TGTGCCAGCAGGGCGGGCGTAGACACTGAAGCTTTCTTT. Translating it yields CASRAGVDTEAFF.

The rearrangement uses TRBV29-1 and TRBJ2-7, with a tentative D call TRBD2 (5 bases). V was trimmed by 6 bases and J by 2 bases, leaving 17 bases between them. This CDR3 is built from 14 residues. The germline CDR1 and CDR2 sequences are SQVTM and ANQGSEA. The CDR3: CSVGTGDGTYEQYF. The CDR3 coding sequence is TGCAGCGTGGGAACGGGTGACGGGACCTACGAGCAGTACTTC.

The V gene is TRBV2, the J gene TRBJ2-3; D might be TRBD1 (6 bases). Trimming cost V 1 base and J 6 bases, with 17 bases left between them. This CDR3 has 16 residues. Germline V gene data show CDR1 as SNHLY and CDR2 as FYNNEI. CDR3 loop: CASSEGWGPSTDTQYF. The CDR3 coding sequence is TGTGCCAGCAGTGAAGGGTGGGGGCCTTCCACCGATACGCAGTATTTT.

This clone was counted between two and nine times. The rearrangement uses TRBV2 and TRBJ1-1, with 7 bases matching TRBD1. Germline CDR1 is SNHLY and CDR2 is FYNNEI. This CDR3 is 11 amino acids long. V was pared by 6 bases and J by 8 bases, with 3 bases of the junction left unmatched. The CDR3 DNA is TGTGCCAGCAGAGACAGGGCCGAAGCTTTCTTT. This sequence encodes CASRDRAEAFF. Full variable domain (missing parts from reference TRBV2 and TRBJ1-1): EPEVTQTPSHQVTQMGQEVILRCVPISNHLYFYWYRQILGQKVEFLVSFYNNEISEKSEIFDDQFSVERPDGSNFTLKIRSTKLEDSAMYFCASRDRAEAFFGQGTRLTVV.

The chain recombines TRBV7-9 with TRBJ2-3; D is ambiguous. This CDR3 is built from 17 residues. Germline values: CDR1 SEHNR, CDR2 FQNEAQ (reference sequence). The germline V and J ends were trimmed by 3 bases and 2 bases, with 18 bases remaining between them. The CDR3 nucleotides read TGTGCCAGCAGCTTTAGTCCCCTCGGCGGTTACACAGATACGCAGTATTTT. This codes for CASSFSPLGGYTDTQYF.

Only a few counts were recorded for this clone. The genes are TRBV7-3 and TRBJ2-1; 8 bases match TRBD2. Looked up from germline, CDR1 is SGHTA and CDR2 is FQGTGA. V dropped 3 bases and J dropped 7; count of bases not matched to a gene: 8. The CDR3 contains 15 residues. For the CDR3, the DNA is TGTGCCAGCAGCTTGTCGGGAGGGGTGGTGAATGAGCAGTTCTTC. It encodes CASSLSGGVVNEQFF.

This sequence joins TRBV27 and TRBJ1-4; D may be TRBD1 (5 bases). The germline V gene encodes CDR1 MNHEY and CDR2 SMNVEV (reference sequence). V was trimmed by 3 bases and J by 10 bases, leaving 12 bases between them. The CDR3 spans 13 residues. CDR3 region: CASSFYDTGKLFF. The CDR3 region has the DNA TGTGCCAGCAGTTTCTACGACACAGGAAAACTGTTTTTT.

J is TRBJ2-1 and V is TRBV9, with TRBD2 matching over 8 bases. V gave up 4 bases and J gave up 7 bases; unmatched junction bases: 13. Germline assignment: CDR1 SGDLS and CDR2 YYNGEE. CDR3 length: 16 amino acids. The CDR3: CASSLSGIAGRNEQFF. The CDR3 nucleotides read TGTGCCAGCAGCCTATCGGGGATAGCGGGAAGGAATGAGCAGTTCTTC.

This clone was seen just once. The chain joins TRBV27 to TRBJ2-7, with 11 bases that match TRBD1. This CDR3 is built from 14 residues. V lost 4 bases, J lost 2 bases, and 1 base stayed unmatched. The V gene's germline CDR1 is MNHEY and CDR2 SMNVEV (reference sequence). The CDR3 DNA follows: TGTGCCAGCAGTTCGGGACAGGGGGCCTACGAGCAGTACTTC. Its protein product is CASSSGQGAYEQYF.

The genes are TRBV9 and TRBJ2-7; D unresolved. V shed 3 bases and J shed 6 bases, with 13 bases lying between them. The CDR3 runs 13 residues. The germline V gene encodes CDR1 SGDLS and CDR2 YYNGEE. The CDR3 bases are TGTGCCAGCAGCGGCAGAACATCCCTCGAGCAGTACTTC. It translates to CASSGRTSLEQYF. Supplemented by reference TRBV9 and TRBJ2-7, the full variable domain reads DSGVTQTPKHLITATGQRVTLRCSPRSGDLSVYWYQQSLDQGLQFLIQYYNGEERAKGNILERFSAQQFPDLHSELNLSSLELGDSALYFCASSGRTSLEQYFGPGTRLTVT.

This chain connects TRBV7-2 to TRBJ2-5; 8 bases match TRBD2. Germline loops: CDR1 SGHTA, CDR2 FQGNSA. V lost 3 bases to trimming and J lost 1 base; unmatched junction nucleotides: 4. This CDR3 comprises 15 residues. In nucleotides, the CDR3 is TGTGCCAGCAGCTTTGCGGGAGGAATCCAAGAGACCCAGTACTTC. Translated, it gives CASSFAGGIQETQYF.

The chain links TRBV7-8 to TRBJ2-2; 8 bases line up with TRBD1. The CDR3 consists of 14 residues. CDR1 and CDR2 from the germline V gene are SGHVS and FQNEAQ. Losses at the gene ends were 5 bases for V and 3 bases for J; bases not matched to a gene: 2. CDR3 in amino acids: CASSKDRDTGELFF. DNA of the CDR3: TGTGCCAGCAGCAAGGACAGGGACACCGGGGAGCTGTTTTTT.

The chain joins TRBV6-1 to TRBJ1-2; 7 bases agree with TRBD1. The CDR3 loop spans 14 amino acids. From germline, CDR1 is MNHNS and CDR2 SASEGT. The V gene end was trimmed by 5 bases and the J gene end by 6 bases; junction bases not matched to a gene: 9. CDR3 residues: CASSLSRGQHGYTF. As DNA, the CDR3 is TGTGCCAGCAGTTTAAGCCGGGGACAGCATGGCTACACCTTC.

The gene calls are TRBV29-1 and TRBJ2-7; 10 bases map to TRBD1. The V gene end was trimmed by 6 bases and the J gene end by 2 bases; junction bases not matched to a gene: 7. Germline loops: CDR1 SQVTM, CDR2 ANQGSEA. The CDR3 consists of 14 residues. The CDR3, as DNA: TGCAGCGTGGCCCTGACAGGGGGCGCCTACGAGCAGTACTTC. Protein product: CSVALTGGAYEQYF.